The clone carrying this T cell receptor beta chain was detected only once. Its matching antigen is unknown. Per germline, CDR1 SGHTS and CDR2 YDEGEE. With V trimmed by 5 bases and J by 4 bases, 11 bases remained unmatched. The CDR3 covers 15 residues. These data belong to a study of OX40 agonist ivuxolimab in advanced cancers. Study conclusions and caveats: Determination of antigen specificity was not performed for the expanded peripheral T cells.

Method: immunoSEQ multiplex PCR; TCRdb's copy keeps in-frame clones and lacks some. The sample yields more than 20,000 clones, more than 75% seen once. This chain links TRBV5-8 with TRBJ2-5; 7 bases align to TRBD1. Source: CD4+ or CD8+ T cells sorted from blood, taken in a trial of the OX40 agonist ivuxolimab. The receptor was derived from an adult with an advanced solid tumor such as melanoma, head and neck, liver or kidney cancer. The CDR3 DNA is TGTGCCAGCAGTTATCGGACAGGCATCATAGAGACCCAGTACTTC. This encodes CASSYRTGIIETQYF.